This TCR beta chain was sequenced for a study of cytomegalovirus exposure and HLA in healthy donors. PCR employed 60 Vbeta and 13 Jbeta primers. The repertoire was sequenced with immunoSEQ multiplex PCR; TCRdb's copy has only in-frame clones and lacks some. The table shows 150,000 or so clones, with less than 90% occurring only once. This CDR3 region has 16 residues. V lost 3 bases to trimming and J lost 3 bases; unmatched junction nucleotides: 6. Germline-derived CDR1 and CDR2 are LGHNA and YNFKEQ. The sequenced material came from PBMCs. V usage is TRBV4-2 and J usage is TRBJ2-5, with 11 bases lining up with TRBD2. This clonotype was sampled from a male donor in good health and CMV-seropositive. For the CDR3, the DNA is TGTGCCAGCAGCCAGGGACTAGCGGAGGGGAAAGAGACCCAGTACTTC. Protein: CASSQGLAEGKETQYF.